This T cell receptor (beta chain) is from a study of identical twins. V gave up 8 bases and J gave up 0 bases, with 8 bases separating them. CDR3 size: 13 residues. Germline CDR1 SGHVS, CDR2 FNYEAQ. One entry per CDR3 protein, called by TCRdb with MiXCR from the 5' RACE reads. The profile shows some 760,000 distinct CDR3 sequences, about 20% of them singletons. This same sample was also part of a study on T cells expressing NK-cell markers.

The sequenced material came from PBMCs. This chain uses TRBV7-6 with TRBJ2-1; D is ambiguous. The sequence came from a woman aged 18 to 35 in good health. CDR3 sequence reads: CASQVDSYNEQFF. DNA of the CDR3: TGTGCCAGCCAGGTTGACTCCTACAATGAGCAGTTCTTC.